These 9 T cell receptor beta chains came from one sample sequenced in a study of Ad26.COV2.S vaccination and SARS-CoV-2 variants. Data came from immunoSEQ multiplex PCR; TCRdb stores just in-frame clones and leaves some out. Here the sample spans roughly 350,000 clones, about nine tenths being singletons. Treatment indicated: 15 to 20 received Ad26.COV2.S at low or high dose, single or two shots; about 5 received placebo; per-sample allocation not given. Day 63 after the first vaccine or placebo injection was the time point for sampling. The input for sequencing was peripheral blood, taken in a trial of Ad26.COV2.S vaccine versus placebo. The origin of the receptors is a person between 18 and 60 years old who received the Ad26.COV2.S COVID-19 vaccine or a placebo.

This chain joins TRBV5-6 and TRBJ1-1, with TRBD1 as a possible D gene (6 bases). The length of the CDR3 is 11 residues. Per germline, CDR1 SGHDT and CDR2 YYEEEE. Trimming removed 3 bases at V and 8 bases at J, with 8 bases between. The CDR3 here is CASSYGQEAFF. CDR3 coding DNA: TGTGCCAGCAGCTATGGACAGGAAGCTTTCTTT.

The chain carries TRBV6-5 and TRBJ2-4; a weak D match, TRBD2 (6 bases). Germline V gene sequence: CDR1 MNHEY, CDR2 SVGAGI. The CDR3 loop spans 14 amino acids. Trimming took 4 bases from V and 3 from J, leaving 10 bases between them. The CDR3 nucleotides read TGTGCCAGCAGTTCTGGGGGGTACAAAAACATTCAGTACTTC. Its protein product is CASSSGGYKNIQYF.

This clone has only one observation. The chain has TRBV19 and TRBJ2-7, with 7 bases aligning to TRBD1. The CDR3 is 14 amino acids. CDR1 LNHDA and CDR2 SQIVND come from the germline V gene (reference sequence). With 4 bases clipped from V and 2 bases from J, the junction kept 5 bases outside the gene matches. The CDR3 reads CASSTRDSTYEQYF. For the CDR3, the DNA is TGTGCCAGTAGTACCCGGGACAGTACCTACGAGCAGTACTTC.

This chain connects TRBV9 to TRBJ2-3; 13 bases align to TRBD2. CDR1 is SGDLS, CDR2 YYNGEE, per germline. This CDR3 has 17 residues. After removal of 4 bases from V and 4 bases from J, the junction contained 9 bases not matched to a gene. The CDR3 nucleotides are TGTGCCAGCAGCCCCCGGACTAGCGGGGGTGTCGCAGATACGCAGTATTTT. Protein product: CASSPRTSGGVADTQYF. Together with reference TRBV9 and TRBJ2-3, the CDR3 gives the full variable domain: DSGVTQTPKHLITATGQRVTLRCSPRSGDLSVYWYQQSLDQGLQFLIQYYNGEERAKGNILERFSAQQFPDLHSELNLSSLELGDSALYFCASSPRTSGGVADTQYFGPGTRLTVL.

In DNA form, the CDR3 reads TGTGCCAGCAGTGAAGGCGGGGGCCATCAAGAGACCCAGTACTTC. This sequence encodes CASSEGGGHQETQYF. The rearrangement links TRBV2 to TRBJ2-5, with D possibly matching TRBD2 (7 bases). Germline values: CDR1 SNHLY, CDR2 FYNNEI. V was cut by 1 base and J by 2 bases, with 11 bases left in between. The CDR3 consists of 15 residues.

Details on this clone: Other DNA sequences in the sample encode the same CDR3. The chain combines TRBV7-9 with TRBJ2-7; D is unclear. V lost 0 bases, J lost 3 bases, and 6 bases lay in between. This CDR3 has 13 residues. The V gene's germline CDR1 is SEHNR and CDR2 FQNEAQ (reference sequence). The CDR3 DNA sequence: TGTGCCAGCAGCTTAGCGGGAAACTACGAGCAGTACTTC. Amino acids: CASSLAGNYEQYF.

The rearrangement joins TRBV3-1 (or the pseudogene TRBV3-2) to TRBJ1-1; D call uncertain. Trimming took 4 bases from V and 5 from J, leaving 17 bases between them. CDR3 length: 15 residues. CDR1 and CDR2 (germline): LGHDT, YNNKEL (reference sequence). CDR3: CASSPPGRRRTEAFF. The CDR3 DNA is TGTGCCAGCAGCCCCCCCGGGAGGCGCAGGACTGAAGCTTTCTTT.

The rearrangement joins TRBV19 to TRBJ2-1, with D unresolved. The CDR3 has 14 residues. The germline V gene has CDR1 LNHDA and CDR2 SQIVND (reference sequence). V lost 1 base and J lost 6, with 10 bases in between. The CDR3 coding sequence is TGTGCCAGTAGTATAGGGCCCTTAGGCAATGAGCAGTTCTTC. This codes for CASSIGPLGNEQFF.

CDR3 residues: CASSHDGADTQYF. CDR3 in DNA: TGTGCCAGCAGCCACGACGGGGCAGATACGCAGTATTTT. V gene TRBV7-3 combines with J gene TRBJ2-3; TRBD2 is a possible D gene (5 bases). V was trimmed by 5 bases and J by 4 bases, leaving 10 bases between them. The CDR3 is made up of 13 amino acids. Germline CDR1 is SGHTA and CDR2 is FQGTGA.